This TCR beta chain derives from a study of T cell repertoires in cytomegalovirus infection. Whole-study results and caveats: There were HLA-C-restricted CMV-specific TCR beta clonotypes dominating the ex vivo response. Individuals carrying CMV plus the relevant HLA were identified by cumulative frequency of public TCR beta families.

This clonotype was observed many times. What it recognizes is unknown. From the reads, TCRdb called clonotypes with MiXCR, one entry per CDR3 protein. Among 900,000 to 950,000 distinct CDR3 sequences listed, roughly 30% were seen once. Specimen: cultured CD8+ T cells from PBMCs, collected from culture after CMV antigen stimulation. The clonotype originates from a human donor in good health (CMV status not recorded). Some clones in this sample may be carry-over from other donors' samples.

The CDR3 DNA sequence: TGTGCCAGCAGCTTCCAGGTTAGCTCCTACAATGAGCAGTTCTTC. As protein: CASSFQVSSYNEQFF. The chain uses TRBV7-8 and TRBJ2-1, with D unresolved. V lost 3 bases and J 0 bases, leaving 9 bases between the germline ends. Germline CDR1 and CDR2: SGHVS and FQNEAQ. This CDR3 spans 15 amino acids.